The clone carrying this T cell receptor (beta chain) was counted a few times. Germline lookup yields CDR1 SGHRS and CDR2 YFSETQ. The CDR3 runs to 14 residues. The junction had 5 bases not matched to a gene; V was cut back by 6 bases and J by 3 bases. This record comes from a study of blood T cell repertoires in COVID-19. Study in general: T cells, B-cell-depleted T cells, or PBMCs supplied cDNA or gDNA.

As processed by the authors: Nucleated cell counts were estimated from reference gene primer amplification. The repertoire was sequenced with immunoSEQ multiplex PCR; TCRdb's copy has only in-frame clones and lacks some. V and J calls and clone size are as listed in that table; D and trimming were resolved from the DNA. The data show 200,000 to 300,000 clones, 87% seen once. Everyone who took part was roughly 18 to 89 years old, and they came from about two dozen US areas. Which cohort a participant joined came from the clinical history participants gave. The receptor comes from a young woman with acute COVID-19. The specimen sequenced was PBMCs or T cells enriched from blood (not recorded which). This chain joins TRBV5-1 and TRBJ1-4; 7 bases agree with TRBD1. CDR3 region: CASKTGTANEKLFF. For the CDR3, the DNA is TGCGCCAGCAAGACCGGGACAGCTAATGAAAAACTGTTTTTT.